One sample yielded the 31 T cell receptor beta chains listed below, sequenced in a study of OX40 agonist ivuxolimab in advanced cancers. This table comes from immunoSEQ multiplex PCR, and its TCRdb copy is limited to in-frame clones, with some not included. This table holds thousands of clones, 60% to 80% found once. The sequences come from CD4+ or CD8+ T cells sorted from blood, collected in a trial of the OX40 agonist ivuxolimab. Every receptor here comes from an adult with an advanced solid tumor such as melanoma, head and neck, liver or kidney cancer.

V gene TRBV15 combines with J gene TRBJ1-5; D remains unclear. The CDR3 loop spans 13 amino acids. V lost 1 base to trimming and J lost 6 bases, with 7 bases between them. Germline CDR1 reads LNHNV; CDR2 reads YYDKDF (reference sequence). CDR3 sequence: CATSRGLSQPQHF. The CDR3 DNA follows: TGTGCCACCAGCAGAGGACTATCTCAGCCCCAGCATTTT.

The chain links TRBV5-4 to TRBJ2-1; TRBD1 matches at 10 bases. J was trimmed by 9 bases and V by 4 bases; bases with no gene match: 10. Germline CDR1 reads SGHNT; CDR2 reads YYREEE (reference sequence). The CDR3 contains 15 residues. The CDR3 DNA reads TGTGCCAGCAGCACCTCCGGGACAGGGGACACTGAGCAGTTCTTC. Protein: CASSTSGTGDTEQFF.

The chain combines TRBV12-2 with TRBJ2-7; the table calls TRBD1, which could not be checked here. TRBV12-2 is a pseudogene. The CDR3 spans 13 residues. This chain's CDR3 is CASRRDRGYEQYF. DNA of the CDR3: TGTGCAAGTCGCCGGGACAGGGGTTACGAGCAGTACTTC.

J is TRBJ2-1 and V is TRBV4-3; D not resolved. This CDR3 has 15 residues. V dropped 0 bases and J dropped 13 bases, with 19 bases sitting between them. Looked up from germline, CDR1 is LGHNA and CDR2 is YSLEER. CDR3 sequence reads: CASSQDPGSPQPQFF. DNA of the CDR3: TGCGCCAGCAGCCAAGACCCCGGTTCCCCACAACCCCAGTTCTTC.

J is TRBJ2-1 and V is TRBV27; 11 bases line up with TRBD2. Germline V CDR1 and CDR2: MNHEY, SMNVEV (reference sequence). With 2 bases clipped from V and 7 bases from J, the junction kept 4 bases outside the gene matches. This CDR3 spans 15 amino acids. The chain's CDR3 is CASSLVAGGWNEQFF. The DNA for the CDR3 is TGTGCCAGCAGTTTAGTAGCGGGAGGGTGGAATGAGCAGTTCTTC.

This chain connects TRBV6-5 to TRBJ2-3, with 10 bases identical to TRBD2. Germline V lookup: CDR1 MNHEY, CDR2 SVGAGI. The ends lost 0 bases at V and 7 bases at J; junction bases unmatched: 7. CDR3 length: 16 residues. Here the CDR3 DNA reads TGTGCCAGCAGTTACTCGAGCGGGGGGGCCATAAATACGCAGTATTTT. Its protein is CASSYSSGGAINTQYF.

This clone appeared a few times. The chain has TRBV27 and TRBJ1-1; D is undetermined. Germline V gene sequence: CDR1 MNHEY, CDR2 SMNVEV (reference sequence). V was cut by 6 bases and J by 5 bases, with 16 bases left in between. This CDR3 has 14 amino acids. CDR3 DNA sequence: TGTGCCAGCAGCCCCCTGTTGGGTTTAACTGAAGCTTTCTTT. Protein product: CASSPLLGLTEAFF.

V gene TRBV27 combines with J gene TRBJ2-7; 9 nucleotides align to TRBD1. This CDR3 contains 16 residues. Per the germline V gene, CDR1 is MNHEY and CDR2 is SMNVEV (reference sequence). Trimming at V came to 2 bases and at J to 4 bases, leaving 9 bases not matched to a gene. CDR3: CASSLDPQGAQYEQYF. The CDR3 bases are TGTGCCAGCAGTTTAGACCCACAGGGGGCGCAATACGAGCAGTACTTC.

The V and J genes are TRBV28 and TRBJ1-5; D gene unclear. The germline CDR1 and CDR2 sequences are MDHEN and SYDVKM. This CDR3 region has 15 residues. V lost 4 bases, J lost 4 bases, and 14 bases lay in between. This chain's CDR3 is CASSSSGLVNQPQHF. The CDR3 nucleotides are TGTGCCAGCAGTTCCTCCGGACTAGTAAATCAGCCCCAGCATTTT.

By sample share, this clone is medium-sized. The chain links TRBV4-1 to TRBJ1-6, with unresolved D. Trimming removed 5 bases from V and 5 bases from J, with 7 bases in between. CDR3 size: 13 residues. Germline assignment: CDR1 MGHRA and CDR2 YSYEKL. CDR3 sequence reads: CASSRRNNSPLHF. The DNA for the CDR3 is TGCGCCAGCAGCAGACGGAATAATTCACCCCTCCACTTT.

This clone was picked up one time. This chain uses TRBV6-5 with TRBJ1-2; TRBD1 matches 7 bases. The V gene's germline CDR1 is MNHEY and CDR2 SVGAGI. The junction had 3 bases not matched to a gene; V was cut back by 0 bases and J by 8 bases. The CDR3 loop spans 13 amino acids. CDR3 protein: CASSYSGTDGYTF. The CDR3 coding sequence is TGTGCCAGCAGTTACTCTGGGACAGACGGCTACACCTTC.

The chain combines TRBV14 with TRBJ2-2; D remains ambiguous. CDR3 length equals 13 residues. Trimming removed 5 bases at V and 3 bases at J, with 7 bases between. CDR1 is SGHDN and CDR2 is FVKESK in the germline V gene. The CDR3 nucleotides read TGTGCCAGCAGCTCTCGATACACCGGGGAGCTGTTTTTT. Encoded protein: CASSSRYTGELFF. The full variable domain, in which reference TRBV14 and TRBJ2-2 provide the parts outside the CDR3, is EAGVTQFPSHSVIEKGQTVTLRCDPISGHDNLYWYRRVMGKEIKFLLHFVKESKQDESGMPNNRFLAERTGGTYSTLKVQPAELEDSGVYFCASSSRYTGELFFGEGSRLTVL.

The chain joins TRBV19 to TRBJ1-1; tentative D call: TRBD1 (5 bases). From germline, CDR1 is LNHDA and CDR2 SQIVND (reference sequence). There are 13 residues in the CDR3. Trimming shortened V by 5 bases and J by 7 bases, and 14 bases separated the two germline ends. CDR3 sequence (DNA): TGTGCCAGTAGTCCCCGGACGGGACTTGAAGCTTTCTTT. Translated: CASSPRTGLEAFF.

J is TRBJ2-7 and V is TRBV29-1, with 11 bases lining up with TRBD1. The CDR3 consists of 13 residues. The V gene end was trimmed by 3 bases and the J gene end by 3 bases; junction bases not matched to a gene: 1. Germline assignment: CDR1 SQVTM and CDR2 ANQGSEA. CDR3 in amino acids: CSVDGTGGYEQYF. As DNA, the CDR3 is TGCAGCGTTGATGGGACAGGGGGCTACGAGCAGTACTTC.

V and J are TRBV5-1 and TRBJ2-7, with a weak D call TRBD1 (6 bases). Germline V CDR1 and CDR2: SGHRS, YFSETQ. The CDR3 is made up of 12 amino acids. Between the trimmed V and J ends, which lost 4 bases and 5 bases, there was a span of 10 bases. CDR3 region: CASSPTGHEQYF. DNA for the CDR3: TGCGCCAGCAGCCCGACAGGTCACGAGCAGTACTTC.

The J gene is TRBJ2-7, the V gene TRBV19; 8 bases map to TRBD2. J gave up 0 bases and V 4 bases, and 2 bases lay outside the gene matches. Germline V lookup: CDR1 LNHDA, CDR2 SQIVND (reference sequence). This CDR3 is built from 14 residues. CDR3: CASSKRESSYEQYF. The CDR3 DNA is TGTGCCAGTAGTAAGCGGGAGAGCTCCTACGAGCAGTACTTC.

The chain links TRBV4-1 to TRBJ2-5; D uncertain. In germline, CDR1 is MGHRA, CDR2 YSYEKL. This CDR3 has 12 residues. Deletions cut 0 bases from V and 7 bases from J, with 6 bases between. The CDR3 region has the DNA TGCGCCAGCAGCCAAGACGGTGGGACCCAGTACTTC. This translates into CASSQDGGTQYF.

This clone occurred once. The CDR3 coding sequence is TGTGCCAGCAGCCTAACTAGCGGGAGGGACAATGAGCAGTTCTTC. Translated, it gives CASSLTSGRDNEQFF. This chain links TRBV4-2 with TRBJ2-1, with TRBD2 matching over 13 bases. CDR3 length: 15 residues. CDR1 and CDR2 from the germline V gene are LGHNA and YNFKEQ. With 4 bases clipped from V and 5 bases from J, the junction kept 2 bases outside the gene matches.

V is TRBV7-3 and J is TRBJ2-1; D is possibly TRBD2 (6 bases). This CDR3 has 13 residues. The germline gives CDR1 SGHTA, CDR2 FQGTGA. V lost 5 bases to trimming and J lost 9 bases, with 14 bases between them. CDR3 in amino acids: CASSQASSAEQFF. Here the CDR3 DNA reads TGTGCCAGCAGCCAGGCCTCTAGCGCTGAGCAGTTCTTC.

This chain connects TRBV4-1 to TRBJ1-2, with D possibly matching TRBD1 (6 bases). Germline CDR1 MGHRA, CDR2 YSYEKL. The CDR3 is made up of 14 amino acids. Trimming cost V 2 bases and J 6 bases, with 13 bases left between them. Here the CDR3 reads CASSQFTSGDGYTF. The CDR3 coding sequence is TGCGCCAGCAGCCAATTTACTTCAGGGGATGGCTACACCTTC.

This clone has just one count. This sequence joins TRBV7-9 and TRBJ1-5; a possible D gene is TRBD1 (5 bases). Germline V CDR1 and CDR2: SEHNR, FQNEAQ (reference sequence). With 3 bases removed from V and 5 bases from J, the gap between germline ends came to 8 bases. The CDR3 loop spans 13 amino acids. CDR3 region: CASSLDTYQPQHF. CDR3 nucleotide sequence: TGTGCCAGCAGCTTGGACACTTATCAGCCCCAGCATTTT.

In its sample, this clone was seen a few times. The gene calls are TRBV4-1 and TRBJ2-1; 8 nucleotides align to TRBD2. Trimming at V came to 3 bases and at J to 7 bases, leaving 11 bases not matched to a gene. The CDR3 runs to 16 residues. The germline V gene encodes CDR1 MGHRA and CDR2 YSYEKL. This chain's CDR3 is CASSHPNSGKSNEQFF. For the CDR3, the DNA is TGCGCCAGCAGCCATCCCAATAGCGGGAAGAGTAATGAGCAGTTCTTC.

V gene TRBV4-3 combines with J gene TRBJ2-4, with no clear D. V lost 0 bases to trimming and J lost 1 base, with 13 bases between them. The CDR3 totals 17 residues. Looked up from germline, CDR1 is LGHNA and CDR2 is YSLEER. The chain's CDR3 is CASSQDSVGFAKNIQYF. The CDR3 nucleotides are TGCGCCAGCAGCCAAGATTCGGTTGGGTTTGCCAAAAACATTCAGTACTTC.

The gene calls are TRBV7-9 and TRBJ2-7; D is unresolved. The CDR3 is 13 residues long. CDR1 is SEHNR, CDR2 FQNEAQ, per germline (reference sequence). V was pared by 8 bases and J by 5 bases, with 16 bases between. The chain's CDR3 is CASGAPFRDEQYF. CDR3 sequence (DNA): TGTGCCAGCGGAGCCCCCTTCCGGGACGAGCAGTACTTC.

CDR3 in DNA: TGTGCCAGCAGCTCCCGCGACGGACAGGGACAAGAGACCCAGTACTTC. Residues: CASSSRDGQGQETQYF. The chain carries TRBV13 and TRBJ2-5; 8 bases fit TRBD1. This CDR3 spans 16 amino acids. Germline-derived CDR1 and CDR2 are PRHDT and FYEKMQ (reference sequence). V trimming: 4 bases; J trimming: 2 bases; junction bases outside the gene matches: 9.

The chain is built from TRBV9 and TRBJ2-1; 7 bases are a match to TRBD1. Looked up from germline, CDR1 is SGDLS and CDR2 is YYNGEE. The CDR3 consists of 15 residues. V lost 0 bases and J lost 3; bases outside the gene matches: 3. CDR3 region: CASSVGPGGYNEQFF. The CDR3 nucleotides read TGTGCCAGCAGCGTAGGGCCAGGGGGCTACAATGAGCAGTTCTTC.

This clone was observed a single time. V usage is TRBV7-3 and J usage is TRBJ2-7; D perhaps matches TRBD1 (6 bases). The CDR3 length is 17 residues. V shed 5 bases and J shed 0 bases, with 20 bases lying between them. CDR1 and CDR2 from the germline V gene are SGHTA and FQGTGA. The DNA for the CDR3 is TGTGCCAGCAGCCACCCAGGGGTTGGGGGTCCCTCCTACGAGCAGTACTTC. This encodes CASSHPGVGGPSYEQYF.

The genes are TRBV27 and TRBJ2-1; no reliable D call. The V gene lost 3 bases and the J gene lost 4 bases, with 13 bases spanning the gap. Germline V lookup: CDR1 MNHEY, CDR2 SMNVEV (reference sequence). This CDR3 comprises 15 residues. CDR3 sequence reads: CASSLVPPLYNEQFF. CDR3 coding DNA: TGTGCCAGCAGTTTGGTACCCCCCCTGTACAATGAGCAGTTCTTC.

Concerning this clone: The sample contains more than one DNA sequence encoding this CDR3. The V call is TRBV6-6, the J call TRBJ1-5, with D unclear. CDR1 is MNHNY, CDR2 SVGAGI, per germline (reference sequence). V gave up 6 bases and J gave up 7 bases, with 7 bases separating them. This CDR3 region has 11 residues. The CDR3 here is CASRREQPQHF. CDR3 sequence (DNA): TGTGCCAGCAGGCGCGAGCAGCCCCAGCATTTT.

The rearrangement uses TRBV7-9 and TRBJ1-1; D gene uncertain. Between the trimmed V and J ends, which lost 5 bases and 3 bases, there was a span of 4 bases. Germline CDR1 SEHNR, CDR2 FQNEAQ (reference sequence). The CDR3 is 11 residues long. CDR3 protein: CASSPYTEAFF. CDR3 nucleotides: TGTGCCAGCAGCCCGTACACTGAAGCTTTCTTT.

This chain joins TRBV9 and TRBJ1-2; no clear D gene. Germline CDR1 reads SGDLS; CDR2 reads YYNGEE. The CDR3 covers 14 residues. Trimming removed 0 bases at V and 3 bases at J, with 9 bases between. The CDR3 DNA follows: TGTGCCAGCAGCGTAGCCTCAGGTGACTATGGCTACACCTTC. Amino acid sequence: CASSVASGDYGYTF.